The 5 T cell receptor beta chains presented below share a single source sample, sequenced in a study of regulatory T cells in long-lasting Graves disease (dated by TCRdb to the early 2020s). Interpreted using the paper, the time point label stands for: persistent/refractory GD, antithyroid drugs over 5 years with positive TRAb. For both TCR sequencing and RNA sequencing, RNA was extracted from PBMCs in TRIzol. Library preparation employed multiplex PCR. Instrument used: Illumina HiSeq 4000. CDR3 regions were amplified by Arm-PCR with iRepertoire HTBI primers to construct TCR beta libraries. Clones were called with MiXCR by TCRdb after fastp trimmed the public reads at Q25, and only in-frame beta chains were retained. Each record represents a unique CDR3 protein, reported with the most common genes and DNA among its rows. This sample has about 470,000 distinct CDR3 sequences in its table, and about a fifth of those were observed once. Of the sample, around 7% is held by the ten largest clones.

The source material was peripheral blood mononuclear cells (PBMCs), sampled when the disease was refractory, from a patient treated with antithyroid drugs. These receptors were collected from a female donor with Graves disease.

This clonotype came up a few times. The chain links TRBV29-1 to TRBJ1-1; no firm D call. Trimming pared 2 bases from V and 2 bases from J, leaving 6 bases between. In germline, CDR1 is SQVTM, CDR2 ANQGSEA. The CDR3 contains 12 residues. The CDR3 is CSVENRNTEAFF. The CDR3 region has the DNA TGCAGCGTTGAAAACAGAAACACTGAAGCTTTCTTT.

The rearrangement links TRBV7-9 to TRBJ2-2, with TRBD1 as a possible D gene (8 bases). This CDR3 is 18 amino acids long. Germline V gene data show CDR1 as SEHNR and CDR2 as FQNEAQ (reference sequence). V was clipped by 5 bases and J by 0 bases, with 19 bases between them. The chain's CDR3 is CASSPRGDRNANTGELFF. In DNA form, the CDR3 reads TGTGCCAGCAGCCCCCGGGGGGACAGGAACGCGAACACCGGGGAGCTGTTTTTT.

The gene calls are TRBV19 and TRBJ1-2; no clear D gene. The CDR3 has 14 residues. The V end lost 4 bases, the J end lost 2 bases, and 11 bases lay between the germline ends. The germline V gene encodes CDR1 LNHDA and CDR2 SQIVND (reference sequence). CDR3 protein: CASSKLQQNYGYTF. The CDR3 DNA is TGTGCCAGTAGTAAGCTCCAGCAGAACTATGGCTACACCTTC. The full variable domain, rest sourced from reference TRBV19 and TRBJ1-2, is DGGITQSPKYLFRKEGQNVTLSCEQNLNHDAMYWYRQDPGQGLRLIYYSQIVNDFQKGDIAEGYSVSREKKESFPLTVTSAQKNPTAFYLCASSKLQQNYGYTFGSGTRLTVV.

This clonotype was recorded a few times. The chain links TRBV5-1 to TRBJ2-3; 9 positions agree with TRBD2. V gave up 4 bases and J gave up 2 bases; unmatched junction bases: 11. This CDR3 spans 17 amino acids. Germline V gene data show CDR1 as SGHRS and CDR2 as YFSETQ. CDR3 sequence reads: CASSPTSGGFDTDTQYF. The CDR3 bases are TGCGCCAGCAGCCCCACAAGCGGGGGGTTCGACACAGATACGCAGTATTTT.

This clonotype occurred a few times. The chain has TRBV6-2 or TRBV6-3 and TRBJ1-5; D gene ambiguous. The germline V gene has CDR1 MNHEY and CDR2 SVGEGT. This CDR3 has 14 residues. Trimming pared 0 bases from V and 5 bases from J, leaving 8 bases between. The CDR3 region has the DNA TGTGCCAGCAGTTACTCCACAGCTGATCAGCCCCAGCATTTT. Encoded protein: CASSYSTADQPQHF.